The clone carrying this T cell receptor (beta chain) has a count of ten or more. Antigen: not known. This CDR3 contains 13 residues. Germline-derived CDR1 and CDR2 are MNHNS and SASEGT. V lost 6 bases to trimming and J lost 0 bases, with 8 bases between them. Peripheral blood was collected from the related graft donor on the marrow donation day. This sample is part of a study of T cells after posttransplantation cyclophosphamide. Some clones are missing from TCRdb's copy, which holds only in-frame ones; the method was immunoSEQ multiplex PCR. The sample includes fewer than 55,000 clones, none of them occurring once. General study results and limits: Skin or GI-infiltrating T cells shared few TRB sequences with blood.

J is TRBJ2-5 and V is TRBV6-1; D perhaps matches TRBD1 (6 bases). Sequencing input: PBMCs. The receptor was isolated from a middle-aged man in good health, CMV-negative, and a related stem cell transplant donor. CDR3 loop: CASRDRYQETQYF. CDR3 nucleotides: TGTGCCAGCAGGGACAGATACCAAGAGACCCAGTACTTC.